This T cell receptor beta chain was sequenced in a study of PD-1 blockade in classical Hodgkin lymphoma. As for the study in general: Patients were given intravenous nivolumab, 3 mg/kg, every 2 weeks. Study-wide points: Healthy donors were reported to have higher baseline TCR diversity than newly diagnosed patients.

Sequencing was performed with immunoSEQ multiplex PCR; in TCRdb, only in-frame clones are kept and a portion is missing. The table includes some 96,000 clones, just under 95% detected once. Turning to this clone: What it binds is not known.

Germline V lookup: CDR1 MGHRA, CDR2 YSYEKL. V shed 0 bases and J shed 4 bases, with 21 bases lying between them. The length of the CDR3 is 18 residues. Each patient relapsed following autologous stem cell transplantation, and prior brentuximab vedotin exposure differed. Patients showed best responses of complete response, partial response or progressive disease. The input for sequencing was peripheral blood mononuclear cells (PBMCs), taken at baseline. The rearrangement links TRBV4-1 to TRBJ1-2; no clear D gene. The TCR was taken from a human donor with classical Hodgkin lymphoma. The CDR3 protein is CASSQDPVASGYSYGYTF. Written as DNA, the CDR3 is TGCGCCAGCAGCCAAGATCCTGTGGCATCGGGGTATAGCTATGGCTACACCTTC.